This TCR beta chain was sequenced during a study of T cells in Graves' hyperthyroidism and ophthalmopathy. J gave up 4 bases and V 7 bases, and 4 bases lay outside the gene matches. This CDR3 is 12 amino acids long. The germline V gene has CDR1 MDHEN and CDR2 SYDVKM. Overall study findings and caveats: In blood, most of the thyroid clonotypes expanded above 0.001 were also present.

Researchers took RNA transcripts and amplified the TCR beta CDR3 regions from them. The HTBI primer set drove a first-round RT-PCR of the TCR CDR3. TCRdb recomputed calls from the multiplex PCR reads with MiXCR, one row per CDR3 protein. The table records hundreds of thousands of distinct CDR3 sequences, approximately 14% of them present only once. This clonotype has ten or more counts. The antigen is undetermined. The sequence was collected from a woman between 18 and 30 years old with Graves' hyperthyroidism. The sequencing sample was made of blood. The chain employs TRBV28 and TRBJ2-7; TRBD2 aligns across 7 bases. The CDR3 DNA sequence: TGTGCCAGCATGCAGCGGGGTTACGAGCAGTACTTC. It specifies CASMQRGYEQYF.